Sequencing of this TCR beta chain was carried out in a study of blood T cell repertoires in COVID-19. Study overall: Collection of acute and convalescent COVID-19 samples took place in the United States, Italy and Spain. PBMCs, B-cell-depleted T cells, or T cells provided the cDNA or gDNA that made up the material.

TCRdb keeps only in-frame clones here, not all; method: immunoSEQ multiplex PCR. The table records 100,000 to 150,000 clones, about four fifths of them present only once. The V end lost 6 bases, the J end lost 4 bases, and 16 bases lay between the germline ends. Germline CDR1 and CDR2: MNHEY and SVGAGI. The CDR3 runs 15 residues. Sequencing input: peripheral blood. The clonotype originates from a middle-aged man with active or convalescent COVID-19. The chain uses TRBV6-5 and TRBJ1-5; D gene uncertain. The CDR3 nucleotides are TGTGCCAGCAGAAAATTGGGAGCAACAAATCAGCCCCAGCATTTT. Encoded protein: CASRKLGATNQPQHF.